The T cell receptor beta chain under discussion was sequenced for a study of T cell responses to AZD1222 COVID-19 vaccine. General study findings and limits: The number of AZD1222 recipients seropositive at baseline was only 6 or 7. Close to half of all spike-specific TCRs reportedly target regions of the variants that are unmutated. Scientists sampled the repertoires only once the peak T cell response had passed. Clonal diversity was possibly underestimated; the donors were predominantly white British and more often female.

Using immunoSEQ multiplex PCR, the repertoire was profiled, and TCRdb retains in-frame clones only, with some absent. The profile covers about 120,000 clones, with around 90% appearing a single time and approximately 2.6% taken by the ten largest. The sample holds a few counts of this clone. Its antigen remains unidentified. There are 15 residues in the CDR3. After removal of 0 bases from V and 4 bases from J, the junction contained 3 bases not matched to a gene. Per germline, CDR1 SGHRS and CDR2 YFSETQ. This chain connects TRBV5-1 to TRBJ1-4; TRBD1 agrees at 7 bases. The starting material was peripheral blood, obtained 28 days after the second AZD1222 dose. The receptor was isolated from an adult who received the AZD1222 COVID-19 vaccine. This CDR3 is CASSLAGTVNEKLFF. CDR3 in DNA: TGCGCCAGCAGCTTGGCCGGGACAGTTAATGAAAAACTGTTTTTT.